These 17 T cell receptor beta chains originate from one sample sequenced in a study of blood T cell repertoires in COVID-19. Clones were sequenced by immunoSEQ multiplex PCR, and TCRdb holds only the in-frame ones, with some missing. This table holds tens of thousands of clones, around 90% found once. The material sequenced was peripheral blood. The receptors were sampled from a man aged 65 to 79 with acute or convalescent COVID-19.

V is TRBV7-9 and J is TRBJ1-1; D gene unclear. The CDR3 spans 13 residues. Germline CDR1 is SEHNR and CDR2 is FQNEAQ (reference sequence). V dropped 5 bases and J dropped 4 bases, with 11 bases sitting between them. The CDR3 DNA sequence: TGTGCCAGCAGCGCTAGCGTGATCACTGAAGCTTTCTTT. Translated: CASSASVITEAFF.

V and J are TRBV7-2 and TRBJ1-5; 7 bases fit TRBD1. The CDR3 sequence is 14 residues long. Germline V gene sequence: CDR1 SGHTA, CDR2 FQGNSA. Unmatched junction bases numbered 9, after V lost 7 bases and J lost 6 bases. The CDR3 sequence: CASKIQGNSQPQHF. CDR3 coding DNA: TGTGCCAGCAAAATACAGGGGAATAGTCAGCCCCAGCATTTT. Variable domain in full (rest from reference TRBV7-2 and TRBJ1-5): GAGVSQSPSNKVTEKGKDVELRCDPISGHTALYWYRQSLGQGLEFLIYFQGNSAPDKSGLPSDRFSAERTGGSVSTLTIQRTQQEDSAVYLCASKIQGNSQPQHFGDGTRLSIL.

The V gene is TRBV3-1 (or the pseudogene TRBV3-2), the J gene TRBJ2-3, with 9 nucleotides matching TRBD1. V lost 4 bases, J lost 6 bases, and 8 bases stayed unmatched. The CDR3 extends over 15 amino acids. Germline CDR1 reads LGHDT; CDR2 reads YNNKEL (reference sequence). In DNA form, the CDR3 reads TGTGCCAGCAGCCTTACAGGGGGCTGGTCGGATACGCAGTATTTT. Translated, it gives CASSLTGGWSDTQYF.

This chain uses TRBV5-1 with TRBJ2-7; D is uncertain. The germline V and J ends were trimmed by 4 bases and 0 bases, with 14 bases remaining between them. Germline-derived CDR1 and CDR2 are SGHRS and YFSETQ. The length of the CDR3 is 15 residues. DNA of the CDR3: TGCGCCAGCAGCACCAGCCGCGACACCTCCTACGAGCAGTACTTC. It translates to CASSTSRDTSYEQYF.

This chain uses TRBV19 with TRBJ2-1; D is possibly TRBD2 (5 bases). With 7 bases removed from V and 8 bases from J, the gap between germline ends came to 18 bases. The CDR3 spans 14 residues. The germline CDR1 and CDR2 sequences are LNHDA and SQIVND (reference sequence). The CDR3, as DNA: TGTGCCAGTAACCTCGGCGGGCCTGGTGATGAGCAGTTCTTC. This gives the protein CASNLGGPGDEQFF.

This sequence joins TRBV3-1 (or the pseudogene TRBV3-2) and TRBJ1-6, with D unresolved. V lost 4 bases and J 8 bases, leaving 12 bases between the germline ends. In germline, CDR1 is LGHDT, CDR2 YNNKEL (reference sequence). There are 14 residues in the CDR3. CDR3 nucleotides: TGTGCCAGCAGCCGGACTTATTGGGATTCACCCCTCCACTTT. Translating it yields CASSRTYWDSPLHF.

The DNA for the CDR3 is TGTGCCACCAGGCCCACAGCGGGAGAGACCCAGTACTTC. It translates to CATRPTAGETQYF. This rearrangement joins TRBV24-1 to TRBJ2-5; D possibly corresponds to TRBD2 (6 bases). This CDR3 comprises 13 residues. CDR1 is KGHDR, CDR2 SFDVKD, per germline. The germline V and J ends were trimmed by 7 bases and 4 bases, with 12 bases remaining between them.

This chain joins TRBV28 and TRBJ1-1; a possible D gene is TRBD1 (5 bases). Trimming took 3 bases from V and 6 from J, leaving 11 bases between them. This CDR3 is built from 13 residues. Germline V CDR1 and CDR2: MDHEN, SYDVKM. In nucleotides, the CDR3 is TGTGCCAGCAGTTTTAAGGGGCGATCTGAAGCTTTCTTT. It codes for CASSFKGRSEAFF.

The rearrangement links TRBV7-2 to TRBJ2-1, with 10 bases fitting TRBD2. Trimming at V came to 8 bases and at J to 0 bases, leaving 10 bases not matched to a gene. This CDR3 spans 17 amino acids. CDR1 and CDR2 from the germline V gene are SGHTA and FQGNSA. The CDR3 DNA reads as TGTGCCAGCTCGACGGGGGCTAGCGGGAGCTCCTACAATGAGCAGTTCTTC. Translation: CASSTGASGSSYNEQFF.

V gene TRBV10-3 combines with J gene TRBJ1-2; D may be TRBD1 (5 bases). Trimming took off 4 bases at V and 8 bases at J, with 11 bases between the two ends. This CDR3 region has 12 residues. Germline V gene sequence: CDR1 ENHRY, CDR2 SYGVKD. CDR3 sequence (DNA): TGTGCCATCAGTGGGGGCTCGGACGGCTACACCTTC. It translates to CAISGGSDGYTF.

This clone was seen only once. This sequence joins TRBV7-2 and TRBJ2-5; TRBD2 matches at 9 bases. The CDR3 sequence is 16 residues long. V lost 0 bases to trimming and J lost 1 base; unmatched junction nucleotides: 3. CDR1 is SGHTA, CDR2 FQGNSA, per germline. CDR3 sequence: CASSLARREGQETQYF. The CDR3 nucleotides are TGTGCCAGCAGCTTAGCGCGGCGGGAGGGCCAAGAGACCCAGTACTTC. Full variable domain (outside the CDR3, taken from reference TRBV7-2 and TRBJ2-5): GAGVSQSPSNKVTEKGKDVELRCDPISGHTALYWYRQSLGQGLEFLIYFQGNSAPDKSGLPSDRFSAERTGGSVSTLTIQRTQQEDSAVYLCASSLARREGQETQYFGPGTRLLVL.

This chain joins TRBV11-3 and TRBJ2-3; D unclear. V lost 0 bases and J lost 3, with 7 bases in between. Germline V gene data show CDR1 as SGHNT and CDR2 as YENEEA. The CDR3 has 14 amino acids. This CDR3 is CASSLDRDTDTQYF. DNA of the CDR3: TGTGCCAGCAGCTTAGATAGAGATACAGATACGCAGTATTTT. The whole variable domain, remainder taken from reference TRBV11-3 and TRBJ2-3, is EAGVVQSPRYKIIEKKQPVAFWCNPISGHNTLYWYLQNLGQGPELLIRYENEEAVDDSQLPKDRFSAERLKGVDSTLKIQPAELGDSAVYLCASSLDRDTDTQYFGPGTRLTVL.

The genes are TRBV7-2 and TRBJ1-1; tentatively, D is TRBD1 (6 bases). V gave up 1 base and J gave up 0 bases, with 9 bases separating them. The germline V gene encodes CDR1 SGHTA and CDR2 FQGNSA. The CDR3 runs 15 residues. The CDR3 sequence is CASSLGGLLNTEAFF. CDR3 nucleotide sequence: TGTGCCAGCAGCTTAGGGGGGCTCCTGAACACTGAAGCTTTCTTT.

The J gene is TRBJ2-1, the V gene TRBV7-9; TRBD1 matches at 10 bases. CDR1 is SEHNR and CDR2 is FQNEAQ in the germline V gene (reference sequence). Trimming removed 5 bases from V and 6 bases from J; junction bases left unmatched: 4. CDR3 length: 14 amino acids. In DNA, the CDR3 is TGTGCCAGCAGCCCGCGGGACAGGGGCAATGAGCAGTTCTTC. This gives the protein CASSPRDRGNEQFF. Based on the CDR3 plus reference TRBV7-9 and TRBJ2-1, the full variable domain is DTGVSQNPRHKITKRGQNVTFRCDPISEHNRLYWYRQTLGQGPEFLTYFQNEAQLEKSRLLSDRFSAERPKGSFSTLEIQRTEQGDSAMYLCASSPRDRGNEQFFGPGTRLTVL.

The chain joins TRBV2 to TRBJ2-5; D might be TRBD2 (5 bases). The CDR3 totals 18 residues. Germline CDR1 reads SNHLY; CDR2 reads FYNNEI. V lost 4 bases and J lost 0, with 21 bases in between. CDR3 DNA sequence: TGTGCCAGCAGTGCACCAAAGAAAGGACTGGCTAACCAAGAGACCCAGTACTTC. Protein: CASSAPKKGLANQETQYF.

J is TRBJ1-2 and V is TRBV24-1; a possible D gene is TRBD1 (5 bases). Germline CDR1 is KGHDR and CDR2 is SFDVKD. The V and J ends lost 9 bases and 8 bases respectively, with 24 bases between them. The CDR3 extends over 15 amino acids. The CDR3 here is CATASVGQGSFGYTF. The CDR3 DNA reads as TGTGCCACCGCTTCAGTGGGGCAGGGTAGTTTCGGCTACACCTTC.

The genes are TRBV7-6 and TRBJ1-2; a possible D gene is TRBD1 (5 bases). The V gene lost 5 bases and the J gene lost 3 bases, with 25 bases spanning the gap. Germline assignment: CDR1 SGHVS and CDR2 FNYEAQ. The CDR3 contains 18 residues. In DNA form, the CDR3 reads TGTGCCAGCAGCCCGGGAGTGGGACTTAGCAGAGATGACTATGGCTACACCTTC. Translating it yields CASSPGVGLSRDDYGYTF.